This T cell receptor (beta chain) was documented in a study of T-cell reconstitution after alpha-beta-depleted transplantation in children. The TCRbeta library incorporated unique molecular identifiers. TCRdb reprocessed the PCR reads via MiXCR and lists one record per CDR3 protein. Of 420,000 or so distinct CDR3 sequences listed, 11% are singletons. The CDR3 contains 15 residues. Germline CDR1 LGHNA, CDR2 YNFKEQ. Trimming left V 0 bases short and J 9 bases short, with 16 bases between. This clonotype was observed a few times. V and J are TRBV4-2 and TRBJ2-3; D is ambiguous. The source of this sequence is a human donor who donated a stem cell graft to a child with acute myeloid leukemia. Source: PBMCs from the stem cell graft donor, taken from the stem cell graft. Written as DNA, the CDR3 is TGTGCCAGCAGCCAAGAAAGTTTTTCGTTGTCCACGCAGTATTTT. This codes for CASSQESFSLSTQYF.